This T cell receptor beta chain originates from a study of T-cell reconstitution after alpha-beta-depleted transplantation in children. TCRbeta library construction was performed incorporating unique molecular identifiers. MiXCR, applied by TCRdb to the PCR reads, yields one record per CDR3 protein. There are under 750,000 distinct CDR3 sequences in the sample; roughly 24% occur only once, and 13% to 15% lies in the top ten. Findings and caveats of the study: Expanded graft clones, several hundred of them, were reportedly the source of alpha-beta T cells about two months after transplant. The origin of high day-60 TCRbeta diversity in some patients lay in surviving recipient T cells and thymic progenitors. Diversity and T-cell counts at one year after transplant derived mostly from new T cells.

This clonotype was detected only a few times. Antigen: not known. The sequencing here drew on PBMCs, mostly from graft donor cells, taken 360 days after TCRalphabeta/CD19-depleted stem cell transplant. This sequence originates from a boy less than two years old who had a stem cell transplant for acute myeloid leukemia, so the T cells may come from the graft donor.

CDR3 nucleotides: TGTGCCAGCAGCTTCGGTCAGGGGCCGCCCTCTATGAGCTACACCTTC. Amino acids: CASSFGQGPPSMSYTF. The chain has TRBV7-2 and TRBJ1-2, with D possibly being TRBD1 (6 bases). Germline CDR1 and CDR2: SGHTA and FQGNSA. Trimming shortened V by 3 bases and J by 9 bases, and 23 bases separated the two germline ends. This CDR3 is 16 amino acids long.